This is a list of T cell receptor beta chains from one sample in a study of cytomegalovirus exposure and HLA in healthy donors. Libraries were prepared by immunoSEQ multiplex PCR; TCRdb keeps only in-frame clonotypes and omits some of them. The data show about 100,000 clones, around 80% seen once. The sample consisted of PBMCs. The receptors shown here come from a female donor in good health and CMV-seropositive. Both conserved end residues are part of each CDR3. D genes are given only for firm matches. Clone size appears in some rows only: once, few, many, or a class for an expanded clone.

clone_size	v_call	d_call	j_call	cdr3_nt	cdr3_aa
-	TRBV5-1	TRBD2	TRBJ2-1	TGCGCCAGCAGCTTGGGGTATATAGCGGGGGGATACAATGAGCAGTTCTTC	CASSLGYIAGGYNEQFF
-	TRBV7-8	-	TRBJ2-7	TGTGCCAGCAGCTTCCGGGACCGGAGGGACTACGAGCAGTACTTC	CASSFRDRRDYEQYF
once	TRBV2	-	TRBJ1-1	TGTGCCAGCAGACCAGACGGCAGGGAGGGGACTGAAGCTTTCTTT	CASRPDGREGTEAFF
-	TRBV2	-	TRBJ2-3	TGTGCCAGCAGTGAAACTCCAACCCTCCCTCGAGATACGCAGTATTTT	CASSETPTLPRDTQYF
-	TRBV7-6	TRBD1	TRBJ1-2	TGTGCCAGCAGCTCCGGGACAGCCCGGGATGGCTACACCTTC	CASSSGTARDGYTF
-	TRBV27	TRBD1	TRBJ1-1	TGTGCCAGCAGTCTCAGACAGGGGTCGAGCACTGAAGCTTTCTTT	CASSLRQGSSTEAFF
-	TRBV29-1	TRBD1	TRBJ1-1	TGCAGCGCTGGGGCGGGACAGGTCACTGAAGCTTTCTTT	CSAGAGQVTEAFF
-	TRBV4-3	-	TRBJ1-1	TGCGCCAGCAGCCGGCAAACAGGGAACACTGAAGCTTTCTTT	CASSRQTGNTEAFF
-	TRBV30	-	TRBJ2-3	TGTGCCTGGACAGTTCAGAGCACAGATACGCAGTATTTT	CAWTVQSTDTQYF
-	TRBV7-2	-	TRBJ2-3	TGTGCCAGCGGGGGGGCCGGAGATACGCAGTATTTT	CASGGAGDTQYF
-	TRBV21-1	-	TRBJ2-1	TGTGCCAGCAGCAGAGGGGCGGGGGTAAGCAATGAGCAGTTCTTC	CASSRGAGVSNEQFF
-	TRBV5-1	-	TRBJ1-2	TGCGCCAGCAGCTTGGGCGGAACTACTAACTATGGCTACACCTTC	CASSLGGTTNYGYTF
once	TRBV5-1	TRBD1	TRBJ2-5	TGCGCCAGCAGCTCGGGACAGAGGGAGACCCAGTACTTC	CASSSGQRETQYF
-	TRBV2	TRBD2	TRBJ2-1	TGTGCCAGCAGTGGGGCCTACGGGGGGACTAGCGGGAGCAATGAGCAGTTCTTC	CASSGAYGGTSGSNEQFF
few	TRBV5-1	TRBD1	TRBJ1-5	TGCGCCAGCAGACTCGACAGGGGAAGTCAGCCCCAGCATTTT	CASRLDRGSQPQHF
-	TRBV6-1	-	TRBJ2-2	TGTGCCAGCAGTGATGTTGGCAGGACGAACACCGGGGAGCTGTTTTTT	CASSDVGRTNTGELFF
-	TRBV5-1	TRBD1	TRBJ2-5	TGCGCCAGCAGCTCATCCGGGACAGGGGGCAAAGAGACCCAGTACTTC	CASSSSGTGGKETQYF
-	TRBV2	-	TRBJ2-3	TGTGCCAGCACCTCTAGGGGCACAGATACGCAATATTTT	CASTSRGTDTQYF
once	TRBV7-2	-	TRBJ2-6	TGTGCCAGCCCTGGGGGGGCCGGGGCCAACGTCCTGACTTTC	CASPGGAGANVLTF
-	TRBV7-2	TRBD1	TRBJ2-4	TGTGCCAGCAGACGGACAGGGGAGGACAGTCAGTACTTC	CASRRTGEDSQYF
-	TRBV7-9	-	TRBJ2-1	TGTGCCAGCAGCTTAGGGGGGCTGGGGATCTACAATGAGCAGTTCTTC	CASSLGGLGIYNEQFF
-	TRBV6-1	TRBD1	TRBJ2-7	TGTGCCAGCACGGACCGGGACAGGGGCTACGAGCAGTACTTC	CASTDRDRGYEQYF
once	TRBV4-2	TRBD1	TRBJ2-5	TGTGCCAGCAGGGAACCTCGAGGACAGGGGGAGACCCAGTACTTC	CASREPRGQGETQYF
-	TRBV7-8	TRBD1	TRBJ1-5	TGTGCCAGCAGCGTGGGACAGAGTTATCAGCCCCAGCATTTT	CASSVGQSYQPQHF